The clone carrying this T cell receptor (beta chain) qualifies as medium-sized. Its target is not known. Alpha and beta constant-region primers primed reverse transcription of around 540 ng RNA. Alpha and beta chain libraries were made separately by chain-specific third strand synthesis with multiplexing indices. TCRdb recomputed calls from the 5' RACE reads with MiXCR, one row per CDR3 protein. The sample includes 10,000 or so distinct CDR3 sequences, about 5.2% of them seen just once. No cell fractionation was done, so the repertoire covers all unsorted peripheral blood T cells. This sample was included in a study of HIV-infected patients and healthy controls. Study-level points and caveats: HLA types of the donors remained undetermined.

Per the germline V gene, CDR1 is DFQATT and CDR2 is SNEGSKA (reference sequence). This CDR3 comprises 12 residues. Trimming left V 4 bases short and J 5 bases short, with 11 bases between. The chain recombines TRBV20-1 with TRBJ2-5, with D possibly matching TRBD2 (5 bases). Sequencing used blood, obtained before antiretroviral therapy. The origin of this receptor is an adult with HIV infection. The CDR3 nucleotides read TGCAGTGCTATTAATAGCGTGGAGACCCAGTACTTC. Amino acid sequence: CSAINSVETQYF.